This T cell receptor beta chain stems from a study of glioma-infiltrating T cells. This CDR3 contains 13 residues. V dropped 6 bases and J dropped 2 bases, with 7 bases sitting between them. Overall study results and limits: Tissue-blood divergence was below expectation in non-neoplastic patients, above in gliomas. Very few CDR3 sequences were shared between tissue and blood.

Amplification of TCR alpha and beta CDR3 regions from RNA used iRepertoire nested multiplex PCR. For one-step reverse transcription and amplification, 100-400 ng of tissue mRNA or PBMC total RNA was used. MiXCR was run by TCRdb on the multiplex PCR reads, yielding one entry per CDR3 protein. The sample lists roughly 16,000 distinct CDR3 sequences; 55% to 70% were seen once. As to this clonotype: What it binds is not known. Just one base apart from a much larger clone, this may be a read error.

The sequence was collected from a human donor with low-grade glioma or glioblastoma, undergoing nonglioma brain surgery, or in good health (not recorded which). Sequencing was done on a sample of glioma tissue, nonneoplastic brain tissue, or PBMCs (not recorded which). The chain uses TRBV12-3 or TRBV12-4 and TRBJ2-2; no clear D. In DNA form, the CDR3 reads TGTGCCAGCAGCGAGCGTAACACCGGGGAGCTGTTTTTT. Amino acid sequence: CASSERNTGELFF.